This T cell receptor beta chain was recovered during a study of T cell repertoires in cytomegalovirus infection. Study information: Public TCR beta signatures provided an indication of both CMV infection and a matching HLA type.

Via MiXCR, TCRdb re-called the reads, giving one row per CDR3 protein. The sample comprises around 800,000 distinct CDR3 sequences, about 33% of which are singletons, and under 15% rests with the top ten. Between the trimmed V and J ends, which lost 5 bases and 5 bases, there was a span of 18 bases. Germline CDR1 is SGHTA and CDR2 is FQGNSA. This CDR3 contains 15 residues. Study results and limitations: HLA-C-restricted, CMV-specific TCR beta clonotypes were dominant ex vivo.

For this clonotype: Its antigen is still unknown.

The origin of this receptor is a human donor in good health (CMV status not recorded). Some clones in this sample may be carry-over from other donors' samples. The chain couples TRBV7-2 to TRBJ2-5; a weak D match, TRBD2 (6 bases). Sequences were derived from cultured CD8+ T cells from PBMCs, sampled from culture after CMV antigen stimulation. CDR3 DNA: TGTGCCAGCAGCCCAAAATGGGGGGTGAGCGAGACCCAGTACTTC. Residues: CASSPKWGVSETQYF.